The T cell receptor (beta chain) under discussion was sequenced for a study of blood T cell repertoires in COVID-19. About the study: Sites across the United States, Italy and Spain contributed samples from acute and convalescent COVID-19. Sample material is recorded as cDNA or gDNA derived from T cells, B-cell-depleted T cells, or PBMCs.

Germline CDR1 SGHNT, CDR2 YYREEE (reference sequence). The CDR3 sequence is 17 residues long. V lost 0 bases and J lost 4; bases outside the gene matches: 6. How the authors handled the data: Reference gene primer amplification in the assay estimated nucleated cell counts. Only in-frame clones appear in the TCRdb table, and some are missing; sequencing was by immunoSEQ multiplex PCR. That table furnishes V, J and clone size, whereas the DNA furnished D and trimming. The top ten clones hold roughly 7.4% of a sample with 30,000 to 40,000 clones, about 78% of them seen once. Sequencing used peripheral blood. This sequence joins TRBV5-4 and TRBJ2-2; 10 nucleotides align to TRBD1. The TCR was taken from a woman aged 60-75 years with acute or convalescent COVID-19. The CDR3 region is CASSLVRTGGVTGELFF. CDR3 bases: TGTGCCAGCAGCTTGGTTCGGACAGGGGGTGTCACCGGGGAGCTGTTTTTT.